This T cell receptor (beta chain) was captured in a study of blood T cell repertoires in COVID-19. Germline lookup yields CDR1 LNHDA and CDR2 SQIVND (reference sequence). V lost 5 bases, J lost 10 bases, and 19 bases stayed unmatched. The CDR3 has 17 residues. Authors' processing steps: Researchers report that nucleated cell counts were estimated from reference gene primer amplification. Assay used: immunoSEQ multiplex PCR; TCRdb lists only in-frame clones, some missing. V and J calls and clone size follow that table, whereas D and trimming were derived from the DNA. The repertoire has approximately 130,000 clones, roughly three quarters of them found once; the top ten carry 20%.

Material for sequencing was peripheral blood. The source of this sequence is an elderly man with acute or convalescent COVID-19. The chain combines TRBV19 with TRBJ1-4; 7 bases are shared with TRBD1. The CDR3 here is CASSLLSSGTVYVKLFF. Here the CDR3 DNA reads TGTGCCAGTAGTCTTCTCTCTTCCGGGACAGTATATGTAAAACTGTTTTTT.